These T cell receptor beta chains were read from a single sample in a study of T cells in localized non-small cell lung cancer. Method: immunoSEQ multiplex PCR; TCRdb's copy keeps in-frame clones and lacks some. Of around 100,000 clones in the sample, roughly 89% were seen once. Source: peripheral blood, taken before any cancer treatment. The receptors stem from a man aged 40-75 years with stage I squamous cell lung carcinoma. The CDR3 runs from the conserved cysteine through the conserved F or W. Each record gives: CDR3 length, D gene, V gene, J gene, clone size, CDR3 protein, CDR3 DNA. The D gene is left open where the match is weak. Expanded clones get a size class; other rows say once, few or many, or leave the size out.

15	TRBD1	TRBV5-1	TRBJ2-5	.	CASSSGTGGWETQYF	TGCGCCAGCAGCTCAGGGACAGGGGGCTGGGAGACCCAGTACTTC
13	.	TRBV30	TRBJ1-2	few	CAWSHLYSGGYTF	TGTGCCTGGAGTCACCTTTACAGTGGTGGCTACACCTTC
13	.	TRBV7-9	TRBJ1-3	.	CASSREPGNTIYF	TGTGCCAGCAGCAGGGAACCTGGAAACACCATATATTTT
14	.	TRBV5-1	TRBJ2-3	.	CASRGGGPTDTQYF	TGCGCCAGCAGAGGAGGGGGCCCCACAGATACGCAGTATTTT
17	TRBD2	TRBV5-4	TRBJ2-2	.	CASSSAGGARFTGELFF	TGTGCCAGCAGCTCAGCCGGGGGGGCCCGTTTCACCGGGGAGCTGTTTTTT
14	TRBD1	TRBV30	TRBJ2-7	.	CAWRKDRSSYEQYF	TGTGCCTGGAGGAAGGACAGGAGCTCCTACGAGCAGTACTTC
15	TRBD1	TRBV27	TRBJ1-5	few	CASSLRQGGNQPQHF	TGTGCCAGCAGTTTGAGGCAGGGGGGGAATCAGCCCCAGCATTTT
19	TRBD1	TRBV4-3	TRBJ1-6	.	CASSQVVATGSSYNSPLHF	TGCGCCAGCAGCCAAGTAGTGGCGACAGGGAGCTCCTATAATTCACCCCTCCACTTT
14	.	TRBV28	TRBJ1-5	.	CASSFWGSNQPQHF	TGTGCCAGCAGTTTCTGGGGGAGCAATCAGCCCCAGCATTTT
14	.	TRBV7-9	TRBJ2-3	.	CASSLSGSSDTQYF	TGTGCCAGCAGCTTATCCGGGTCCTCAGATACGCAGTATTTT
14	.	TRBV4-2	TRBJ1-6	.	CASSQGSYNSPLHF	TGTGCCAGCAGCCAAGGGTCCTATAATTCACCCCTCCACTTT
18	TRBD1	TRBV6-1	TRBJ2-1	.	CASSETGSGQGIYNEQFF	TGTGCCAGCAGTGAAACAGGGTCGGGACAGGGGATATACAATGAGCAGTTCTTC
15	.	TRBV4-3	TRBJ2-2	few	CASSQDPRTPGELFF	TGCGCCAGCAGCCAAGATCCCCGGACACCCGGGGAGCTGTTTTTT
16	.	TRBV4-1	TRBJ2-3	.	CASSQEGAAITDTQYF	TGCGCCAGCAGCCAAGAGGGCGCAGCTATCACAGATACGCAGTATTTT
15	TRBD1	TRBV9	TRBJ2-7	.	CASSLEGQGAHEQYF	TGTGCCAGCAGCCTCGAGGGACAGGGGGCCCACGAGCAGTACTTC
14	.	TRBV6-1	TRBJ2-5	.	CASSEAGGRETQYF	TGTGCCAGCAGTGAAGCAGGGGGGCGGGAGACCCAGTACTTC
17	.	TRBV10-3	TRBJ1-2	.	CAISESPGAGLNYGYTF	TGTGCCATCAGTGAGTCGCCGGGGGCAGGTCTTAACTATGGCTACACCTTC
14	.	TRBV5-1	TRBJ2-3	.	CASSSGESTDTQYF	TGCGCCAGCAGCTCGGGCGAGTCCACAGATACGCAGTATTTT
17	TRBD1	TRBV6-1	TRBJ1-4	.	CASSALPSGTVNEKLFF	TGTGCCAGCAGTGCCCTCCCGAGCGGGACAGTAAACGAAAAACTGTTTTTT
15	.	TRBV14	TRBJ2-2	.	CASSQGGGWTGELFF	TGTGCCAGCAGCCAAGGAGGGGGTTGGACCGGGGAGCTGTTTTTT
14	.	TRBV6-6	TRBJ1-6	.	CASSFLGEDSPLHF	TGTGCCAGCAGTTTTTTAGGGGAGGATTCACCCCTCCACTTT
17	.	TRBV4-2	TRBJ1-3	.	CASSQDRESSVGNTIYF	TGTGCCAGCAGCCAAGATCGGGAGAGTTCGGTTGGAAACACCATATATTTT
15	.	TRBV19	TRBJ2-7	.	CASSIGGRPPGEQYF	TGTGCCAGTAGTATAGGGGGACGTCCCCCGGGGGAGCAGTACTTC
14	.	TRBV5-1	TRBJ2-1	.	CASSFRQAPDEQFF	TGCGCCAGCAGCTTTCGACAGGCGCCCGATGAGCAGTTCTTC
15	.	TRBV6-1	TRBJ2-7	.	CASRGGTDLRGEQYF	TGTGCCAGCAGGGGGGGGACAGATCTTCGTGGCGAGCAGTACTTC
12	TRBD1	TRBV30	TRBJ1-1	few	CAWSRGYTEAFF	TGTGCCTGGAGCAGGGGGTACACTGAAGCTTTCTTT
15	.	TRBV4-1	TRBJ1-5	.	CASSLRVGGNQPQHF	TGCGCCAGCAGCCTCAGAGTCGGGGGAAATCAGCCCCAGCATTTT
15	.	TRBV9	TRBJ1-2	.	CASSVAADVGYGYTF	TGTGCCAGCAGCGTAGCGGCTGACGTTGGCTATGGCTACACCTTC
17	TRBD1	TRBV7-9	TRBJ2-6	.	CASSLGPTGAGANVLTF	TGTGCCAGCAGCTTAGGACCCACAGGGGCGGGGGCCAACGTCCTGACTTTC
14	TRBD1	TRBV5-1	TRBJ2-7	.	CASSMTGELYEQYF	TGCGCCAGCAGCATGACAGGGGAACTCTACGAGCAGTACTTC